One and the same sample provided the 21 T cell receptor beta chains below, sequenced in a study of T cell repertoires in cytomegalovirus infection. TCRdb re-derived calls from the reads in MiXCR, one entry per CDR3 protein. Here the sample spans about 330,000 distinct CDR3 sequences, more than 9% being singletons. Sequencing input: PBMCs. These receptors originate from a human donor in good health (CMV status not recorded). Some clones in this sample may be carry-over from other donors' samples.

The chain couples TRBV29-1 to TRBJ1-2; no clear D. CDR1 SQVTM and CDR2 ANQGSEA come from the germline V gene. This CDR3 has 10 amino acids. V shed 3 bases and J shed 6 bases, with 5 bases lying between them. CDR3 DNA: TGCAGCGTTGATGGGGATGGCTACACCTTC. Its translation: CSVDGDGYTF.

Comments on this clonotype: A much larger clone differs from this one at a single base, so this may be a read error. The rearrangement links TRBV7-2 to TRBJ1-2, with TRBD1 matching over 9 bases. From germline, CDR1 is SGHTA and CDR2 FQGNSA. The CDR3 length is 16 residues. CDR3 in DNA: TGTGCCTGCAGCTTAGAGGGGGTATTGGACAGGGGTGGCTACACCTTC. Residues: CACSLEGVLDRGGYTF.

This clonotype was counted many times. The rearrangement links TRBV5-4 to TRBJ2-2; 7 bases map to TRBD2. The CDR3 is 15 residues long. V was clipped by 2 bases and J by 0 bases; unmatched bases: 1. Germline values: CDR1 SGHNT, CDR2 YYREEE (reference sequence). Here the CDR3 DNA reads TGTGCCAGCAGCTTAGGACTAGCGAACACCGGGGAGCTGTTTTTT. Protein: CASSLGLANTGELFF.

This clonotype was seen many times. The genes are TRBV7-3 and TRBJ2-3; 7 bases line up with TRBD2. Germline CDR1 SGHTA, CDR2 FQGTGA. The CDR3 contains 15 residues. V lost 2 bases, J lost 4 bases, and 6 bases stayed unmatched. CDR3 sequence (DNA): TGTGCCAGCAGCTTACGAGCGGGGAGGCCAGATACGCAGTATTTT. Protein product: CASSLRAGRPDTQYF.

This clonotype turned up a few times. Here the CDR3 reads CATSRVGGGSGSQHF. The CDR3 DNA follows: TGTGCCACCAGCAGAGTAGGGGGGGGCTCCGGGTCCCAGCATTTT. The chain links TRBV15 to TRBJ1-5; a possible D gene is TRBD1 (6 bases). The germline CDR1 and CDR2 sequences are LNHNV and YYDKDF (reference sequence). The ends were cut back, 1 base at V and 11 bases at J, with 18 bases in the middle. The CDR3 loop spans 15 amino acids.

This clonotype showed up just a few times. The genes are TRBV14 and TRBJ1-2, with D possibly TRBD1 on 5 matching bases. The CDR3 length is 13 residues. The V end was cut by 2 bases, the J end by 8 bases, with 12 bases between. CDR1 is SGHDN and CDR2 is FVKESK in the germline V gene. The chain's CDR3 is CASSQLMEGGYTF. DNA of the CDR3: TGTGCCAGCAGCCAACTCATGGAGGGGGGCTACACCTTC.

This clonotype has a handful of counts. In nucleotides, the CDR3 is TGTGCCAGCAGCCAAGGATGGGGGACAGATACGCAGTATTTT. Its protein product is CASSQGWGTDTQYF. V gene TRBV3-1 combines with J gene TRBJ2-3; D is perhaps TRBD1 or TRBD2 (5 bases each). The CDR3 has 14 amino acids. V dropped 1 base and J dropped 3 bases, with 8 bases sitting between them. Germline CDR1 is LGHDT and CDR2 is YNNKEL (reference sequence).

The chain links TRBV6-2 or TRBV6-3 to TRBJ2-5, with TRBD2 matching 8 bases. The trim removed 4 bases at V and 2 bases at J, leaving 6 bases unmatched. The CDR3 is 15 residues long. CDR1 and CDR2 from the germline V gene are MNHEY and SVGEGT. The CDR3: CASSSIAGRQETQYF. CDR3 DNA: TGTGCCAGCAGTTCAATAGCGGGGAGACAAGAGACCCAGTACTTC.

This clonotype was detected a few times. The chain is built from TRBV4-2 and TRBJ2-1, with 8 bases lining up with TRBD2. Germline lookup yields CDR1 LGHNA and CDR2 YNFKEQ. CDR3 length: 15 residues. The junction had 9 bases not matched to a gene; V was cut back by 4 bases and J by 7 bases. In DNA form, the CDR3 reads TGTGCCAGCAGCCCGGGACTAGTGGTGAGGAATGAGCAGTTCTTC. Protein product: CASSPGLVVRNEQFF.

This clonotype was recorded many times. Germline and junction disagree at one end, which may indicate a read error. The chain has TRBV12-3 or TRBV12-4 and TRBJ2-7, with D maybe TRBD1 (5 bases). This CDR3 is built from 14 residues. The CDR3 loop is CASSLGQGSYEQYF. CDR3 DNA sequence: TGTGCCAGCAGCTTAGGGCAGGGCTCCTACGAGCAGTACTTC.

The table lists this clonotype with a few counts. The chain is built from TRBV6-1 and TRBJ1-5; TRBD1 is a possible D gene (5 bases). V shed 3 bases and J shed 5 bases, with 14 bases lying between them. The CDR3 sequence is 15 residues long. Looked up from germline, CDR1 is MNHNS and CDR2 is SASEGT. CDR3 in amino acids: CASSEARVMYQPQHF. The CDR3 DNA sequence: TGTGCCAGCAGTGAGGCCAGGGTGATGTATCAGCCCCAGCATTTT.

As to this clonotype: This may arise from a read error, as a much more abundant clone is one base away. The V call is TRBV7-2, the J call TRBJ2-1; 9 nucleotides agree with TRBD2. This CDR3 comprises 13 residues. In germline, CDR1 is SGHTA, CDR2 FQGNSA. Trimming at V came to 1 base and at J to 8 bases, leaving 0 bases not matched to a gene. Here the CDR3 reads CASSLGTSDEQFF. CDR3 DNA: TGTGCCAGCAGCTTAGGGACTAGCGATGAGCAGTTCTTC. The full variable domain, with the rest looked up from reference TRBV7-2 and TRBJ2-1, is GAGVSQSPSNKVTEKGKDVELRCDPISGHTALYWYRQSLGQGLEFLIYFQGNSAPDKSGLPSDRFSAERTGGSVSTLTIQRTQQEDSAVYLCASSLGTSDEQFFGPGTRLTVL.

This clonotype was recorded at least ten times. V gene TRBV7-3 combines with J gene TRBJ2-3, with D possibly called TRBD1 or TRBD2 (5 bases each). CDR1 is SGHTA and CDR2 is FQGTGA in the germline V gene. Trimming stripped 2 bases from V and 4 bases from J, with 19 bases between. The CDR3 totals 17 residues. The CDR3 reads CASSLVGRDEGSDTQYF. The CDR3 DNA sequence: TGTGCCAGCAGCTTAGTCGGCAGGGACGAAGGATCAGATACGCAGTATTTT. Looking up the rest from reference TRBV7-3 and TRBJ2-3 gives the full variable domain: GAGVSQTPSNKVTEKGKYVELRCDPISGHTALYWYRQSLGQGPEFLIYFQGTGAADDSGLPNDRFFAVRPEGSVSTLKIQRTERGDSAVYLCASSLVGRDEGSDTQYFGPGTRLTVL.

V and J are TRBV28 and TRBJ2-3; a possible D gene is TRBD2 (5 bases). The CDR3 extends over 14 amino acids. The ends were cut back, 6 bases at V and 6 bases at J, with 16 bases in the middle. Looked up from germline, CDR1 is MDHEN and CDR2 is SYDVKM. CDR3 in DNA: TGTGCCAGCAGCCGGACTCGCCGCTTGGATACGCAGTATTTT. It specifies CASSRTRRLDTQYF.

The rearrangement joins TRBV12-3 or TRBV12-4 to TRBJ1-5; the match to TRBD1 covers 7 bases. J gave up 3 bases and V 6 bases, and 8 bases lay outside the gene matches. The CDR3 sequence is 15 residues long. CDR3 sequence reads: CASSIQGQSNQPQHF. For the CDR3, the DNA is TGTGCCAGCAGCATACAGGGACAGTCCAATCAGCCCCAGCATTTT.

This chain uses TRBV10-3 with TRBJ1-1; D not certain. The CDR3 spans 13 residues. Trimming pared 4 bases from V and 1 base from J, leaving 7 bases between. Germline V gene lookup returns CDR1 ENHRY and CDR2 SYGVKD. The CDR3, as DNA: TGTGCCATCAGTGTTAGGGAGAACACTGAAGCTTTCTTT. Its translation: CAISVRENTEAFF.

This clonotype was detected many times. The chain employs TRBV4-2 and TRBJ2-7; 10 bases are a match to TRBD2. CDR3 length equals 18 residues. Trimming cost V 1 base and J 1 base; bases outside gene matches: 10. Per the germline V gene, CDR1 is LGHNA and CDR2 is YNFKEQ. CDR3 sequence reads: CASSQAASGGPISYEQYF. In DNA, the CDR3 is TGTGCCAGCAGCCAAGCGGCTAGCGGGGGCCCCATATCCTACGAGCAGTACTTC.

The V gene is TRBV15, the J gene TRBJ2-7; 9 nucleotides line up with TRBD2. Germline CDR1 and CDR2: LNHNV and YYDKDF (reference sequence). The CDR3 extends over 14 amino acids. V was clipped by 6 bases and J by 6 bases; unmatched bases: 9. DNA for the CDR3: TGTGCCACCAGAGCCGGGACTAGCAGGGGCGAGCAGTACTTC. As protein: CATRAGTSRGEQYF.

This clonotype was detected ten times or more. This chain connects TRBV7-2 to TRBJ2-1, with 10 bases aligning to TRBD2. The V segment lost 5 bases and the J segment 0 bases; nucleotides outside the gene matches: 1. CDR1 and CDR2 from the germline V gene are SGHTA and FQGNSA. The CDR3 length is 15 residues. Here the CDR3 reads CASSQRGGSYNEQFF. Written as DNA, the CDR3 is TGTGCCAGCAGCCAGCGGGGGGGCTCCTACAATGAGCAGTTCTTC.

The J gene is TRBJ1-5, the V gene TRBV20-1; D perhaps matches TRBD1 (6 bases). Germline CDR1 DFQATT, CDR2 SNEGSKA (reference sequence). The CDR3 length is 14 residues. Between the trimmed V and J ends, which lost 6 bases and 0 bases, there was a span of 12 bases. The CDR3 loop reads CSARDIYSNQPQHF. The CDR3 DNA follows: TGCAGTGCAAGGGACATTTATAGCAATCAGCCCCAGCATTTT.

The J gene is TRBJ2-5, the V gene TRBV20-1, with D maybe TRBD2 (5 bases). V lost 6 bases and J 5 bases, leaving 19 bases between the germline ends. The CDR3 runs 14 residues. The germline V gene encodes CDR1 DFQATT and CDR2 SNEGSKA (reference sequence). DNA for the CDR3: TGCAGTGCCCGGAGGATGGACCAGCTGGAGACCCAGTACTTC. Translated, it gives CSARRMDQLETQYF.